These 9 T cell receptor beta chains originate from one sample sequenced in a study of cytotoxic CD8 clonotypes in ibrutinib-treated CLL. Method: immunoSEQ multiplex PCR; TCRdb's copy keeps in-frame clones and lacks some. This sample has hundreds of thousands of clones, with 67% found just once. Source: PBMCs, taken after 36 months of ibrutinib treatment. These receptors all come from a human donor with chronic lymphocytic leukemia.

This clone was detected a few times. The gene calls are TRBV2 and TRBJ2-7; the match to TRBD1 covers 7 bases. The CDR3 runs to 14 residues. With V trimmed by 6 bases and J by 1 base, 6 bases remained unmatched. CDR1 and CDR2 (germline): SNHLY, FYNNEI. CDR3 region: CASSVRGSSYEQYF. The CDR3 nucleotides read TGTGCCAGCAGCGTCAGGGGGAGTTCCTACGAGCAGTACTTC.

The chain couples TRBV7-3 to TRBJ2-3; TRBD2 might be the D (5 bases). The CDR3 has 15 residues. Trimming took 6 bases from V and 1 from J, leaving 14 bases between them. Germline CDR1 is SGHTA and CDR2 is FQGTGA. CDR3 sequence reads: CASRTEGTRTDTQYF. The DNA for the CDR3 is TGTGCCAGCAGAACTGAGGGCACACGCACAGATACGCAGTATTTT. Based on the CDR3 plus reference TRBV7-3 and TRBJ2-3, the full variable domain is GAGVSQTPSNKVTEKGKYVELRCDPISGHTALYWYRQSLGQGPEFLIYFQGTGAADDSGLPNDRFFAVRPEGSVSTLKIQRTERGDSAVYLCASRTEGTRTDTQYFGPGTRLTVL.

The sample holds a few counts of this clone. V is TRBV5-1 and J is TRBJ2-5; no clear D. The CDR3 extends over 14 amino acids. Per the germline V gene, CDR1 is SGHRS and CDR2 is YFSETQ. V was pared by 0 bases and J by 5 bases, with 11 bases between. The DNA for the CDR3 is TGCGCCAGCAGCTTGGGACTCACCAGGGAGACCCAGTACTTC. Protein: CASSLGLTRETQYF. Filled out from reference TRBV5-1 and TRBJ2-5, the complete variable domain reads KAGVTQTPRYLIKTRGQQVTLSCSPISGHRSVSWYQQTPGQGLQFLFEYFSETQRNKGNFPGRFSGRQFSNSRSEMNVSTLELGDSALYLCASSLGLTRETQYFGPGTRLLVL.

V usage is TRBV7-3 and J usage is TRBJ2-1; 9 positions agree with TRBD2. The junction had 3 bases not matched to a gene; V was cut back by 0 bases and J by 9 bases. This CDR3 comprises 14 residues. Germline V gene sequence: CDR1 SGHTA, CDR2 FQGTGA. The CDR3 bases are TGTGCCAGCAGCTTAACTAGCGGGAGCGTTGAGCAGTTCTTC. Encoded protein: CASSLTSGSVEQFF.

This rearrangement joins TRBV7-8 to TRBJ1-2; unclear D gene. V lost 2 bases, J lost 4 bases, and 8 bases lay in between. The germline CDR1 and CDR2 sequences are SGHVS and FQNEAQ. The CDR3 loop spans 13 amino acids. CDR3 in DNA: TGTGCCAGCAGCTTATCAGCAGGCTATGGCTACACCTTC. As protein: CASSLSAGYGYTF.

The CDR3 coding sequence is TGTGCCAGCTCACCTTGGGAGGACAGGGCTCCCTATGGCTACACCTTC. As protein: CASSPWEDRAPYGYTF. The rearrangement joins TRBV18 to TRBJ1-2; TRBD1 matches at 8 bases. The CDR3 is 16 amino acids. CDR1 is KGHSH, CDR2 LQKENI, per germline. V was clipped by 3 bases and J by 4 bases; unmatched bases: 10. Drawing the rest from reference TRBV18 and TRBJ1-2, the complete variable domain is NAGVMQNPRHLVRRRGQEARLRCSPMKGHSHVYWYRQLPEEGLKFMVYLQKENIIDESGMPKERFSAEFPKEGPSILRIQQVVRGDSAAYFCASSPWEDRAPYGYTFGSGTRLTVV.

This clone was picked up one time. The chain recombines TRBV5-1 with TRBJ2-7; the D gene is possibly TRBD1 (6 bases). CDR1 SGHRS and CDR2 YFSETQ come from the germline V gene. V lost 4 bases, J lost 0 bases, and 11 bases lay in between. The CDR3 is 14 amino acids. CDR3 nucleotide sequence: TGCGCCAGCAGCCTACAGGGCCACTCCTACGAGCAGTACTTC. It codes for CASSLQGHSYEQYF.

The V and J genes are TRBV29-1 and TRBJ2-7; 8 nucleotides match TRBD1. The V and J ends lost 6 bases and 4 bases, in that order; junction bases with no gene match: 8. Germline V CDR1 and CDR2: SQVTM, ANQGSEA. This CDR3 comprises 13 residues. CDR3 DNA sequence: TGCAGCGTCGCGGACAGGGCGGAATACGAGCAGTACTTC. Protein sequence: CSVADRAEYEQYF.

This clone was observed a single time. The V gene is TRBV18, the J gene TRBJ2-5; no clear D gene. Between the trimmed V and J ends, which lost 6 bases and 5 bases, there was a span of 13 bases. The CDR3 is 13 amino acids. Looked up from germline, CDR1 is KGHSH and CDR2 is LQKENI. CDR3 in amino acids: CASSPTIFETQYF. The CDR3 DNA follows: TGTGCCAGCTCGCCGACCATTTTTGAGACCCAGTACTTC. The variable domain in full, completed from reference TRBV18 and TRBJ2-5, reads NAGVMQNPRHLVRRRGQEARLRCSPMKGHSHVYWYRQLPEEGLKFMVYLQKENIIDESGMPKERFSAEFPKEGPSILRIQQVVRGDSAAYFCASSPTIFETQYFGPGTRLLVL.